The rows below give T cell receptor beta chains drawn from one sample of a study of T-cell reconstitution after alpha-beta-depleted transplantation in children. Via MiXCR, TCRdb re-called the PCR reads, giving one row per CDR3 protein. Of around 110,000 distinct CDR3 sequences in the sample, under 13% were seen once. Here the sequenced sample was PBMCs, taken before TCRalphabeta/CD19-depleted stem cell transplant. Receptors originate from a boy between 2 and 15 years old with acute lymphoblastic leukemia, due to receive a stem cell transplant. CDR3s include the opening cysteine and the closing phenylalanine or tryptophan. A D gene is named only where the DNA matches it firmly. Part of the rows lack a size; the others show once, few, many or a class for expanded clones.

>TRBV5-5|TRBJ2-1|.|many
TGTGCCAGCAGCTCGCGGCTTAGCTCCTACAATGAGCAGTTCTTC
CASSSRLSSYNEQFF
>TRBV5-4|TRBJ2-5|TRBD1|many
TGTGCCAGCAGCTCCATTACAGGGGGCTCGGGGACCCAGTACTTC
CASSSITGGSGTQYF
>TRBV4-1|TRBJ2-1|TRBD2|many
TGCGCCAGCAGCCAAGAGCCCCCGGGACTAGCGGGAACATACAATGAGCAGTTCTTC
CASSQEPPGLAGTYNEQFF
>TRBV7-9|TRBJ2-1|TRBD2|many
TGTGCCAGCAGCTTCGTAGCGGGGCACTACAATGAGCAGTTCTTC
CASSFVAGHYNEQFF
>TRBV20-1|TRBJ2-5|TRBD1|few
TGCAGTGCTAGAGAGTGGGACAGGGCCCAAGAGACCCAGTACTTC
CSAREWDRAQETQYF
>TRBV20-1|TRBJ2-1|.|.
TGCAGTGCTATCGTCCGCGGGGATAACAATGAGCAGTTCTTC
CSAIVRGDNNEQFF
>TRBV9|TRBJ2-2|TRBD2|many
TGTGCCAGCAGTCTCTCCGCGGGAGCGACGACCGGGGAGCTGTTTTTT
CASSLSAGATTGELFF
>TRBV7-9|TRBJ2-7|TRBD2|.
TGTGCCAGCAGCATCTCGCCCCTCCCCGGGAGGTCCTACGAGCAGTACTTC
CASSISPLPGRSYEQYF
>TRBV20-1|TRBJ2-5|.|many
TGCAGTGCTACCTCAGCCCCGATTGGGGAGACCCAGTACTTC
CSATSAPIGETQYF
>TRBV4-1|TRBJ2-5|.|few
TGCGCCAGCAGCCAAGATGGGACCGCGGCTGGAGAGACCCAGTACTTC
CASSQDGTAAGETQYF
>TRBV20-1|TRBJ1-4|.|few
TGCAGTGCTAGAGATGGGGCAGGGGTTCGTGAAAAACTGTTTTTT
CSARDGAGVREKLFF
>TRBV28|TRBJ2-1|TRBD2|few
TGTGCCAGCCGGGGGGGCCGGAGGTACAATGAGCAGTTCTTC
CASRGGRRYNEQFF
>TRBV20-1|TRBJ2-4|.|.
TGCAGTGCTAGAGATGAGAAGGGATTAGCCAAAAACATTCAGTACTTC
CSARDEKGLAKNIQYF
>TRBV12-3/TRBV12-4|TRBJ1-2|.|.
TGTGCCAGCAGTTACTCCATCAACTATGGCTACACCTTC
CASSYSINYGYTF
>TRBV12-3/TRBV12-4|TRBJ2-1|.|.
TGTGCCAGCAACCTCCGAGGAGCCCACAATGAGCAGTTCTTC
CASNLRGAHNEQFF
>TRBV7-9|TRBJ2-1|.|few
TGTGCCAGCAGGGAAGGGTTCTTC
CASREGFF
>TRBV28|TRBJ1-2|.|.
TGTCCCAGCACTAATTTTACGGGGGGCTATGGCTACACCTTC
CPSTNFTGGYGYTF
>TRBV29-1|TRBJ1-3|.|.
TGCAGCGTTGCAGGTCCCTCAGGGGATGGAAACACCATATATTTT
CSVAGPSGDGNTIYF
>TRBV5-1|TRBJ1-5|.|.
TGCGCCAGCAGCTCTGGGGCGGTGGATCAGCCCCAGCATTTT
CASSSGAVDQPQHF
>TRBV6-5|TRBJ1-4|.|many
TGTGCCAGCAGGGGCAGGGGAGCCAGTGAAAAACTGTTTTTT
CASRGRGASEKLFF
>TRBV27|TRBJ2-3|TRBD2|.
TGTGCCAGCAAATATAGCGGGGGAGGGGCAGATACGCAGTATTTT
CASKYSGGGADTQYF
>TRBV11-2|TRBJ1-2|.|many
TGTGCCAGCCGTGAAGGGGGGGGCCACCTGTATGGCTACACCTTC
CASREGGGHLYGYTF
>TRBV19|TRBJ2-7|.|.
TGTGCCAGTAGTATAGATCGTAACCCGGGCTACGAGCAGTACTTC
CASSIDRNPGYEQYF
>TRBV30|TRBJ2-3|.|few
TGTGCCTGGAGCCGACACAGCACAGATACGCAGTATTTT
CAWSRHSTDTQYF
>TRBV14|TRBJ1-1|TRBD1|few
TGTGCCAGCAGGAGGGGGCTGAACACTGAAGCTTTCTTT
CASRRGLNTEAFF
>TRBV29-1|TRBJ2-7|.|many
TGCAGCGTTGATTTGGGACCCCCCTACGAGCAGTACTTC
CSVDLGPPYEQYF
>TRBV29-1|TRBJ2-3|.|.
TGCAGCGTTGTCCGTTCTGGCGATACGCAGTATTTT
CSVVRSGDTQYF
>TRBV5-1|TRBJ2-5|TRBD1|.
TGCGCCAGCAGGTACGGGGACAGCCTTGGAGAGACCCAGTACTTC
CASRYGDSLGETQYF
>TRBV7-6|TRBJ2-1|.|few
TGTGCCAGCAGCTTAACAGTTCTGAGGGTCCATGAGCAGTTCTTC
CASSLTVLRVHEQFF
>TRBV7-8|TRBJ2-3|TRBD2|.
TGTGCCAGCAGCTTAGTTCCTAGCGGGAGCACAGATACGCAGTATTTT
CASSLVPSGSTDTQYF
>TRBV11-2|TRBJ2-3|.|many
TGTGCCAGCACGGCTTGGAGGGGAGATACGCAGTATTTT
CASTAWRGDTQYF
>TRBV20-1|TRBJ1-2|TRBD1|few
TGCAGTGCTAAGGACAGGGAATTCTATGGCTACACCTTC
CSAKDREFYGYTF
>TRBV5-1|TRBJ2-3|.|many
TGCGCCAGCAGCTTTGTACCTAGCACAGATACGCAGTATTTT
CASSFVPSTDTQYF
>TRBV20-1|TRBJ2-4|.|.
TGCAGTGCTCCCCCGGGGGCCAAAAACATTCAGTACTTC
CSAPPGAKNIQYF
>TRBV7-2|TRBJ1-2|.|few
TGTGCCAGCAGCCCAGGGGTAGGCTGGGGTGGCTACACCTTC
CASSPGVGWGGYTF
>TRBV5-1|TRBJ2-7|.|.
TGCGCCAGCAGCTTGGGAAGGGGCGGGACTCAATACGAGCAGTACTTC
CASSLGRGGTQYEQYF
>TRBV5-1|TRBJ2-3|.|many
TGCGCCAGCAGTGTGTCGGGCAGGGGTGGTCCAGATACGCAGTATTTT
CASSVSGRGGPDTQYF
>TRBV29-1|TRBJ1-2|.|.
TGCAGCGTTGTTGGCCAGGGGAACTATGGCTACACCTTC
CSVVGQGNYGYTF
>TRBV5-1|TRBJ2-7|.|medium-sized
TGCGCCAGCAGCCTGGCGGGATCTCCAGAGCAGTACTTC
CASSLAGSPEQYF
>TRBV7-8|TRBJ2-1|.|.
TGTGCCAGCAGGGCGTTGGGCGGGGTATACAATGAGCAGTTCTTC
CASRALGGVYNEQFF
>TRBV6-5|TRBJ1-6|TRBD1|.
TGTGCCAGCAGTTACTCGACAGGGCCTAATTCACCCCTCCACTTT
CASSYSTGPNSPLHF
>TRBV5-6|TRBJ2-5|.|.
TGTGCCAGCTCCGGGGGCGCGAGGGGGGAGACCCAGTACTTC
CASSGGARGETQYF
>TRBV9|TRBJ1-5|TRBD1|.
TGTGCCAGCAGCCCTGGACAGGGGGGGAAGCCCCAGCATTTT
CASSPGQGGKPQHF
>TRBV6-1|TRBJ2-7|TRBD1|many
TGTGCCAGCAGATCAACCGGGACAGGGTCCCACGAGCAGTACTTC
CASRSTGTGSHEQYF
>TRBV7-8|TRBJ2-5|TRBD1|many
TGTGCCAGCAGCCCTAGGGACAGGGGAGAGACCCAGTACTTC
CASSPRDRGETQYF
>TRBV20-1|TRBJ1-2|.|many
TGCAGTGCTGGGGCAGGCCCACCTAACTATGGCTACACCTTC
CSAGAGPPNYGYTF
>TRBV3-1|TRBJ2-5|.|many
TGTGCCAGCAGCCAACGGGTCCACCAAGAGACCCAGTACTTC
CASSQRVHQETQYF
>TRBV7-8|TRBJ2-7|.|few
TGTGCCAGCAGCTCGAAGACAAGCGTCTCCTACGAGCAGTACTTC
CASSSKTSVSYEQYF
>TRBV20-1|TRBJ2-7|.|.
TGCAGTGCCGGAACCCGGGCACAATTCTCCTACGAGCAGTACTTC
CSAGTRAQFSYEQYF
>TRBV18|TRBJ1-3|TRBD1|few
TGTGCCAGCTCACCTGTAACAGGGGCGAGAAACACCACATATTTT
CASSPVTGARNTTYF
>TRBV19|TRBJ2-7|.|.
TGTGCCAGTAGGGGGCTAGGGGCCTACGAGCAGTACTTC
CASRGLGAYEQYF
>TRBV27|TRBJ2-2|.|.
TGTGCCATCGGGAGGGGGCGGGAGTACACCGGGGAGCTGTTTTTT
CAIGRGREYTGELFF
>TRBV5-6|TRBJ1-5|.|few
TGTGCCAGCAGCTTGTGGAGGAACTTTGATCAGCCCCAGCATTTT
CASSLWRNFDQPQHF
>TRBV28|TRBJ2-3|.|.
TGTGCCAGCAGTTTAGAACCAGCACGAGATACGCAGTATTTT
CASSLEPARDTQYF
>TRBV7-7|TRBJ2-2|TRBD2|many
TGTGCTAGCAGCCCGGGACTAGCGGGAGTCGGGACCGGGGAGCTGTTTTTT
CASSPGLAGVGTGELFF
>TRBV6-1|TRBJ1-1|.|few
TGTGCCAGCAGAGACTCAGGGACTGAAGCTTTCTTT
CASRDSGTEAFF
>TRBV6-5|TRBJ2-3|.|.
TGTGCCAGCAGTTACGTAGGGCAGGGCTACGATACGCAGTATTTT
CASSYVGQGYDTQYF
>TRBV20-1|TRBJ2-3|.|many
TGCAGTGCCAGGCAGGGACTCACAGATACGCAGTATTTT
CSARQGLTDTQYF